Listed below are T cell receptor beta chains from one sample, sequenced in a study of T cell changes during pregnancy in multiple sclerosis. Sequenced by immunoSEQ multiplex PCR; TCRdb stores in-frame clones only, minus some. The sample carries more than 50,000 clones, about 95% recorded once. The input for sequencing was CD8+ T cells from peripheral blood mononuclear cells, taken after pregnancy. These receptor sequences come from a female donor with multiple sclerosis, enrolled in a pregnancy study. The CDR3 runs from the conserved cysteine through the conserved F or W. The D gene is left open where the match is weak. Size values are once, few and many counts, or a class for expanded clones, and some rows have none.

J gene | V gene | D gene | clone size | CDR3 DNA | CDR3 protein
TRBJ2-1 | TRBV5-1 | TRBD1 | - | TGCGCCAGCAGCTTGGGGGACAGCTCCTACAATGAGCAGTTCTTC | CASSLGDSSYNEQFF
TRBJ2-6 | TRBV7-6 | - | - | TGTGCCAGCAGCTTAGAAGGAGGAACCTTCTCTGGGGCCAACGTCCTGACTTTC | CASSLEGGTFSGANVLTF
TRBJ1-1 | TRBV5-8 | TRBD1 | - | TGTGCCAGCAGCTTGGGACAGGGTATGGCCACTGAAGCTTTCTTT | CASSLGQGMATEAFF
TRBJ2-1 | TRBV2 | - | - | TGTGCCAGCAGTGAAGAAGCGGACGAGCAGTTCTTC | CASSEEADEQFF
TRBJ1-1 | TRBV4-3 | - | - | TGCGCCAGCAGCCAAGCGGGAACCGGGGCTGAAGCTTTCTTT | CASSQAGTGAEAFF
TRBJ2-7 | TRBV4-2 | TRBD2 | - | TGTGCCAGCGCACTAGCGGGAGCTCTTGAGCAGTACTTC | CASALAGALEQYF
TRBJ2-7 | TRBV11-1 | - | - | TGTGCCAGCAGCCCCAGAGGGTACGAGCAGTACTTC | CASSPRGYEQYF
TRBJ2-7 | TRBV19 | TRBD2 | - | TGTGCCAGTAGCCGACTAGCGGAAAGCTTCTACGAGCAGTACTTC | CASSRLAESFYEQYF
TRBJ2-1 | TRBV6-6 | - | once | TGTGCCAGCAGTTACCAAGTACGGGGGACGGACAATGAGCAGTTCTTC | CASSYQVRGTDNEQFF
TRBJ2-7 | TRBV6-1 | TRBD2 | - | TGTGCCAGCAGTGATAGCCCGGGACTAGTTTACGAGCAGTACTTC | CASSDSPGLVYEQYF
TRBJ2-1 | TRBV9 | - | - | TGTGCCAGCAGATCTTTCTCCTACAATGAGCAGTTCTTC | CASRSFSYNEQFF
TRBJ2-1 | TRBV28 | TRBD1 | - | TGTGCCAGCAGTTTCGCAGGGGGCTATGAGCAGTTCTTC | CASSFAGGYEQFF
TRBJ2-7 | TRBV27 | TRBD2 | - | TGTGCCAGCAGTTTATCCGGGGGAGGGGTCTACGAGCAGTACTTC | CASSLSGGGVYEQYF
TRBJ2-7 | TRBV27 | TRBD1 | - | TGTGCCAGCAGTTTGAATAGGGACAGGCGAACCTACGAGCAGTACTTC | CASSLNRDRRTYEQYF
TRBJ2-7 | TRBV19 | - | - | TGTGCCAGTAGTATAGTGGGCCCCTACGAGCAGTACTTC | CASSIVGPYEQYF
TRBJ2-1 | TRBV4-1 | TRBD2 | - | TGCGCCAGCAGCCACCTTACTAGCGGCATCTACAATGAGCAGTTCTTC | CASSHLTSGIYNEQFF
TRBJ1-2 | TRBV6-6 | - | - | TGTGCCAGCAGTTACGGGGGGGGAAGGGCATCCTATGGCTACACCTTC | CASSYGGGRASYGYTF